In its sample, the clone carrying this T cell receptor beta chain was seen once. The entry originates in a study of blood T cell repertoires in COVID-19. Across the study: PBMCs, B-cell-depleted T cells, or T cells were the source of the cDNA or gDNA that made up the material.

There are 12 residues in the CDR3. The V end lost 2 bases, the J end lost 5 bases, and 7 bases lay between the germline ends. The germline V gene encodes CDR1 SGHRS and CDR2 YFSETQ. Only in-frame clones appear in the TCRdb table, and some are missing; sequencing was by immunoSEQ multiplex PCR. The sample has around 620,000 clones; approximately 90% are singletons. The rearrangement uses TRBV5-1 and TRBJ1-2; weak D call: TRBD1 (5 bases). What was sequenced was peripheral blood. The clonotype originates from a young woman with acute or convalescent COVID-19. The CDR3 here is CASSFDRYGYTF. Written as DNA, the CDR3 is TGCGCCAGCAGCTTCGACAGATATGGCTACACCTTC.